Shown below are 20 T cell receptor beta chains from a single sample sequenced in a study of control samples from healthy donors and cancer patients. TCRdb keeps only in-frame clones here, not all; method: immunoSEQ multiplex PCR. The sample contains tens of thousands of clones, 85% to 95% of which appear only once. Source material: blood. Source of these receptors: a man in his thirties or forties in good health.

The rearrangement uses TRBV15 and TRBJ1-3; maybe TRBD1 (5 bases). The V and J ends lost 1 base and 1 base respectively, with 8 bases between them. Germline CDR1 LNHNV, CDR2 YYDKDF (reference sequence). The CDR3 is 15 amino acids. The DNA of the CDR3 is TGTGCCACCAGCAGAGTAGGGGCATCTGGAAACACCATATATTTT. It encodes CATSRVGASGNTIYF.

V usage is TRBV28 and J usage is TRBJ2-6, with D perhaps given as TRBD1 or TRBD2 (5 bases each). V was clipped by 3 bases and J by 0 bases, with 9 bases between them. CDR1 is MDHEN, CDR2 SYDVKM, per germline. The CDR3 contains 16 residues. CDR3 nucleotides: TGTGCCAGCAGTTTCGGGACCCGCTCTGGGGCCAACGTCCTGACTTTC. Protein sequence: CASSFGTRSGANVLTF.

CDR3 region: CASSGYRETQYF. The CDR3 DNA sequence: TGTGCCAGCTCCGGCTACCGGGAGACCCAGTACTTC. The V call is TRBV18, the J call TRBJ2-5; D call uncertain. V dropped 6 bases and J dropped 5 bases, with 10 bases sitting between them. CDR1 and CDR2 (germline): KGHSH, LQKENI. The CDR3 totals 12 residues.

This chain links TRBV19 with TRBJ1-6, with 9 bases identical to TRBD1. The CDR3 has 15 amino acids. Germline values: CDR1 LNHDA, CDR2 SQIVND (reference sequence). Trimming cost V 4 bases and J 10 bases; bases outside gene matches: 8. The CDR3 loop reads CASSRDRGVNSPLHF. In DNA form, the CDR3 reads TGTGCCAGTAGTAGAGACAGGGGGGTCAACTCACCCCTCCACTTT.

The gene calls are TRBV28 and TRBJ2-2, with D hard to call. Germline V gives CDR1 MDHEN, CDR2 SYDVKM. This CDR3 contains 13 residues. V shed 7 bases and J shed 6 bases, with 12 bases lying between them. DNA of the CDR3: TGTGCCAGCATCTTATCGGGCCCCGGGGAGCTGTTTTTT. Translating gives CASILSGPGELFF.

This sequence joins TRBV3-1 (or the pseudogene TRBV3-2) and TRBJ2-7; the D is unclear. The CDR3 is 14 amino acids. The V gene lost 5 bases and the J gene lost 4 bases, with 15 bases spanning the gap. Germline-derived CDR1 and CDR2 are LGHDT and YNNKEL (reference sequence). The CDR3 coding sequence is TGTGCCAGCAGCGCCCCCGAGGAGCAATACGAGCAGTACTTC. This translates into CASSAPEEQYEQYF.

DNA of the CDR3: TGTGCCAGCAGTTTGTGGGGGGGACGAGGGGCTGAAGCTTTCTTT. Amino acid sequence: CASSLWGGRGAEAFF. The chain carries TRBV27 and TRBJ1-1; tentatively, D is TRBD1 (5 bases). The CDR3 has 15 amino acids. Germline assignment: CDR1 MNHEY and CDR2 SMNVEV (reference sequence). The V and J ends lost 3 bases and 6 bases respectively, with 17 bases between them.

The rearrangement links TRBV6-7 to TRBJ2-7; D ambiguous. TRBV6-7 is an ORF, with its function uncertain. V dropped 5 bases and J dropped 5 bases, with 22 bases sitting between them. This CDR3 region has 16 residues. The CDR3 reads CASSHVKNWQHHEQYF. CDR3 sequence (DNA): TGTGCCAGCAGTCACGTGAAAAATTGGCAGCACCACGAGCAGTACTTC.

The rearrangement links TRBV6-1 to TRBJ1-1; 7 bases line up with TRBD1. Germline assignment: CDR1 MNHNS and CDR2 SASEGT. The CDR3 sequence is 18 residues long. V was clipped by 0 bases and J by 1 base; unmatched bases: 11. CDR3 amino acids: CASSEAPGQPFGNTEAFF. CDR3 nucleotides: TGTGCCAGCAGTGAAGCTCCGGGACAGCCCTTCGGGAACACTGAAGCTTTCTTT.

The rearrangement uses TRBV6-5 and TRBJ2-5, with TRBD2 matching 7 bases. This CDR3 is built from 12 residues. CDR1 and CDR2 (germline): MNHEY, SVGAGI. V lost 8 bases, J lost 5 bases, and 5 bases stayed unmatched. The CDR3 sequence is CASSRGGETQYF. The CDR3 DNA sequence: TGTGCCAGCTCACGGGGAGGGGAGACCCAGTACTTC.

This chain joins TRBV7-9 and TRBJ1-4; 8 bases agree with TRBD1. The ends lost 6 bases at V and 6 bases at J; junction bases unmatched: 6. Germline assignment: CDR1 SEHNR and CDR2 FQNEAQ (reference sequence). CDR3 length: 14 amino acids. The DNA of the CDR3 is TGTGCCAGCAGACTGGGCAGGGGGCATGAAAAACTGTTTTTT. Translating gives CASRLGRGHEKLFF.

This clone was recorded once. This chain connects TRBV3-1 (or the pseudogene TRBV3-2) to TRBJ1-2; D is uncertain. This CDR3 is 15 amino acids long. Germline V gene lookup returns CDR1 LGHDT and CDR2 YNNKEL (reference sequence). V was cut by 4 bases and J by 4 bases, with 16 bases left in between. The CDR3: CASSRGRETSYGYTF. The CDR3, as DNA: TGTGCCAGCAGCCGCGGAAGGGAAACATCCTATGGCTACACCTTC.

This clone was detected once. The CDR3 spells CASSLPGPGKGQHF. Here the CDR3 DNA reads TGTGCCAGTAGTCTACCGGGCCCCGGGAAAGGCCAGCATTTT. The rearrangement uses TRBV19 and TRBJ1-5; D ambiguous. V was cut by 5 bases and J by 12 bases, with 20 bases left in between. Germline V CDR1 and CDR2: LNHDA, SQIVND (reference sequence). The CDR3 spans 14 residues. Full variable domain (rest looked up from reference TRBV19 and TRBJ1-5): DGGITQSPKYLFRKEGQNVTLSCEQNLNHDAMYWYRQDPGQGLRLIYYSQIVNDFQKGDIAEGYSVSREKKESFPLTVTSAQKNPTAFYLCASSLPGPGKGQHFGDGTRLSIL.

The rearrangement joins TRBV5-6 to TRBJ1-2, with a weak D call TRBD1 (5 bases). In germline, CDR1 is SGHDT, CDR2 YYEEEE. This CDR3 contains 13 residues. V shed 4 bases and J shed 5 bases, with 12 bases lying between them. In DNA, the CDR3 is TGTGCCAGCAGCCTGCGGGACCCATATGGCTACACCTTC. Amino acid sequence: CASSLRDPYGYTF.

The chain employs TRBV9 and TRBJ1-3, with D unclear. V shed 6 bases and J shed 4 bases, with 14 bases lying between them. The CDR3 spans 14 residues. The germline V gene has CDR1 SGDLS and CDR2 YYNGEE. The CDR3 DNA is TGTGCCAGCACCCCACGCCGGGAAGGAAACACCATATATTTT. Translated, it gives CASTPRREGNTIYF.

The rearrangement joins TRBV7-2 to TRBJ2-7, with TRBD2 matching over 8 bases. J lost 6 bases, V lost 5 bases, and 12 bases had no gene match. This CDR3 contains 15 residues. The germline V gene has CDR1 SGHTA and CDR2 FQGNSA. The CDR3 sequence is CASSIIAGTGGEQYF. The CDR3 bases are TGTGCCAGCAGCATAATAGCGGGGACCGGAGGCGAGCAGTACTTC.

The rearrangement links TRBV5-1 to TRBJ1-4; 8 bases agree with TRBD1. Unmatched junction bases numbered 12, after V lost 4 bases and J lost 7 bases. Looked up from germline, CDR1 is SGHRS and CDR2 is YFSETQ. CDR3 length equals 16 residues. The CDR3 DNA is TGCGCCAGCAGCATGGACAGGGTTACCGTCCGTGAAAAACTGTTTTTT. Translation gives CASSMDRVTVREKLFF.

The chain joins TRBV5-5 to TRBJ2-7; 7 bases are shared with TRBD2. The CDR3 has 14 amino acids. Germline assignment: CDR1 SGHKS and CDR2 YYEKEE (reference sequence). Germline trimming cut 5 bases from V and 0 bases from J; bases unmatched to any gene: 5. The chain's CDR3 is CASRRGEGSYEQYF. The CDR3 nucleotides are TGTGCCAGCAGAAGAGGGGAGGGCTCCTACGAGCAGTACTTC. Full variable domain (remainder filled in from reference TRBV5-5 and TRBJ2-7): DAGVTQSPTHLIKTRGQQVTLRCSPISGHKSVSWYQQVLGQGPQFIFQYYEKEERGRGNFPDRFSARQFPNYSSELNVNALLLGDSALYLCASRRGEGSYEQYFGPGTRLTVT.

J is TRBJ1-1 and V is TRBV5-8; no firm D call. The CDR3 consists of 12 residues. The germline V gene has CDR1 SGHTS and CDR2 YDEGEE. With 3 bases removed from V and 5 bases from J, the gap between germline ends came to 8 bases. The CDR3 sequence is CASSSDLTEAFF. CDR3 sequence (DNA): TGTGCCAGCAGCTCAGATTTGACTGAAGCTTTCTTT.

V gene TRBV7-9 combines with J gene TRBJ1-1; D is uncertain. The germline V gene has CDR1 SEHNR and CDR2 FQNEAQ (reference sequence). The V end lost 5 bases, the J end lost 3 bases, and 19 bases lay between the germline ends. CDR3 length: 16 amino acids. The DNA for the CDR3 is TGTGCCAGCAGCCCTCTAGGGCAGGTAAGGGACACTGAAGCTTTCTTT. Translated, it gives CASSPLGQVRDTEAFF.